A single sample is the source of the 13 T cell receptor beta chains below, sequenced in a study of pediatric ulcerative colitis. Using immunoSEQ multiplex PCR, the repertoire was profiled, and TCRdb retains in-frame clones only, with some absent. The sample holds about 64,000 clones, roughly 90% seen once. Sequencing was carried out using blood. The origin of the receptors is a boy between 10 and 17 years old with severe ulcerative colitis.

This chain links TRBV7-9 with TRBJ1-2; a possible D gene is TRBD1 (6 bases). CDR1 and CDR2 (germline): SEHNR, FQNEAQ (reference sequence). CDR3 length: 15 amino acids. V dropped 4 bases and J dropped 3 bases, with 15 bases sitting between them. CDR3 sequence: CASSSGQRGDYGYTF. The DNA of the CDR3 is TGTGCCAGCAGCTCCGGACAGCGGGGAGACTATGGCTACACCTTC. Combining the CDR3 with reference TRBV7-9 and TRBJ1-2 gives the whole variable domain DTGVSQNPRHKITKRGQNVTFRCDPISEHNRLYWYRQTLGQGPEFLTYFQNEAQLEKSRLLSDRFSAERPKGSFSTLEIQRTEQGDSAMYLCASSSGQRGDYGYTFGSGTRLTVV.

This chain links TRBV19 with TRBJ2-7, with 13 bases identical to TRBD2. CDR3 size: 14 residues. CDR1 is LNHDA, CDR2 SQIVND, per germline (reference sequence). J gave up 2 bases and V 5 bases, and 0 bases lay outside the gene matches. Here the CDR3 reads CASSGLAGAYEQYF. The DNA for the CDR3 is TGTGCCAGTAGTGGACTAGCGGGAGCCTACGAGCAGTACTTC.

V gene TRBV30 combines with J gene TRBJ1-1, with D uncertain. The V gene's germline CDR1 is GTSNPN and CDR2 SVGIG (reference sequence). V lost 0 bases and J lost 3, with 5 bases in between. This CDR3 has 12 residues. The CDR3, as DNA: TGTGCCTGGAGTGTTGGGGACACTGAAGCTTTCTTT. Amino acids: CAWSVGDTEAFF. Full variable domain (remainder filled in from reference TRBV30 and TRBJ1-1): SQTIHQWPATLVQPVGSPLSLECTVEGTSNPNLYWYRQAAGRGLQLLFYSVGIGQISSEVPQNLSASRPQDRQFILSSKKLLLSDSGFYLCAWSVGDTEAFFGQGTRLTVV.

This chain connects TRBV7-2 to TRBJ2-5; 7 positions match TRBD2. The V segment lost 2 bases and the J segment 1 base; nucleotides outside the gene matches: 7. The V gene's germline CDR1 is SGHTA and CDR2 FQGNSA. The CDR3 loop spans 16 amino acids. The CDR3 is CASSLLAGRPQETQYF. The CDR3 coding sequence is TGTGCCAGCAGCTTATTGGCCGGGAGGCCCCAAGAGACCCAGTACTTC.

V gene TRBV7-9 combines with J gene TRBJ2-5; perhaps TRBD2 as D (6 bases). The V and J ends lost 6 bases and 3 bases respectively, with 17 bases between them. Germline V CDR1 and CDR2: SEHNR, FQNEAQ (reference sequence). CDR3 size: 15 residues. The CDR3 DNA is TGTGCCAGCAGGGTTCTCGAGGACTATGAAGAGACCCAGTACTTC. Translation gives CASRVLEDYEETQYF.

This clone showed up just a few times. The J gene is TRBJ1-3, the V gene TRBV7-2; the D is unclear. CDR3 length: 14 amino acids. Germline V gives CDR1 SGHTA, CDR2 FQGNSA. The V end lost 4 bases, the J end lost 4 bases, and 11 bases lay between the germline ends. CDR3 amino acids: CASSSMAGGNTIYF. In DNA, the CDR3 is TGTGCCAGCAGCTCCATGGCCGGAGGAAACACCATATATTTT.

Comment on this clone: The junction shows a germline mismatch at one end, possibly a read error. The same CDR3 can be traced to other DNA sequences in this sample. The chain joins TRBV5-1 to TRBJ2-2; D is unresolved. The V gene's germline CDR1 is SGHRS and CDR2 YFSETQ. This CDR3 is built from 17 residues. The CDR3 here is CASSVPFNKAYTGELFF. CDR3 nucleotides: TGCGCCAGCAGCGTCCCCTTTAACAAGGCTTACACCGGAGAGCTGTTTTTT.

The CDR3 region is CASSSPQRTETQYF. CDR3 coding DNA: TGTGCCAGCAGCTCCCCACAGAGAACCGAGACCCAGTACTTC. The chain has TRBV7-9 and TRBJ2-5; D not resolved. The CDR3 consists of 14 residues. Germline CDR1 reads SEHNR; CDR2 reads FQNEAQ (reference sequence). V was pared by 4 bases and J by 5 bases, with 14 bases between.

This chain uses TRBV6-6 with TRBJ1-2; TRBD1 matches at 7 bases. From germline, CDR1 is MNHNY and CDR2 SVGAGI (reference sequence). The ends lost 5 bases at V and 4 bases at J; junction bases unmatched: 10. This CDR3 contains 15 residues. The CDR3 DNA is TGTGCCAGCAGTCTAACTACAGGGGCAGGCTATGGCTACACCTTC. It specifies CASSLTTGAGYGYTF.

The chain couples TRBV7-9 to TRBJ2-5; D may be TRBD1 or TRBD2 (6 bases each). Germline CDR1 and CDR2: SEHNR and FQNEAQ (reference sequence). Trimming pared 4 bases from V and 6 bases from J, leaving 12 bases between. This CDR3 has 13 residues. The CDR3 region has the DNA TGTGCCAGCAGCTCAGGGGCGGGAAAGACCCAGTACTTC. Protein product: CASSSGAGKTQYF.

This clone was counted a single time. This chain uses TRBV19 with TRBJ2-1; the D is unclear. The V gene's germline CDR1 is LNHDA and CDR2 SQIVND (reference sequence). This CDR3 has 12 amino acids. Trimming took 11 bases from V and 2 from J, leaving 10 bases between them. The DNA for the CDR3 is TGTGCCGCCAAAAACCCCTACAATGAGCAGTTCTTC. Translation gives CAAKNPYNEQFF.

This chain links TRBV4-1 with TRBJ1-2; tentatively, D is TRBD1 (5 bases). This CDR3 region has 17 residues. CDR1 and CDR2 (germline): MGHRA, YSYEKL. Trimming took 1 base from V and 3 from J, leaving 18 bases between them. DNA for the CDR3: TGCGCCAGCAGCCAAGTGGCCCCCCAGGACATCTACTATGGCTACACCTTC. Its translation is CASSQVAPQDIYYGYTF.

V gene TRBV30 combines with J gene TRBJ2-3; 7 bases fit TRBD2. After removal of 0 bases from V and 4 bases from J, the junction contained 7 bases not matched to a gene. The CDR3 consists of 15 residues. Germline loops: CDR1 GTSNPN, CDR2 SVGIG (reference sequence). The CDR3 is CAWSVAGLLADTQYF. CDR3 nucleotides: TGTGCCTGGAGTGTAGCGGGACTTCTAGCAGATACGCAGTATTTT.